What follows describes a single TCR beta chain. The data were obtained in a study of blood T cell repertoires in COVID-19. V lost 0 bases to trimming and J lost 1 base, with 12 bases between them. CDR3 size: 16 residues. Germline CDR1 reads LGHNT; CDR2 reads FRNRAP. The data were produced by immunoSEQ multiplex PCR, yet TCRdb's version contains in-frame clones alone and is incomplete. Seen here are about 250,000 clones, 80% to 90% observed once, and the top ten hold 2% to 3%. The material sequenced was PBMCs or T cells enriched from blood (not recorded which). The TCR sequence derives from a woman younger than 35 who had recovered from COVID-19. The chain combines TRBV12-5 with TRBJ1-1; no clear D. The CDR3 region is CASGLVVTGGNTEAFF. DNA of the CDR3: TGTGCTAGTGGTTTGGTCGTAACGGGAGGGAACACTGAAGCTTTCTTT.